What follows is one TCR beta chain and its context. Its specificity is unknown. The V gene's germline CDR1 is LNHDA and CDR2 SQIVND (reference sequence). Trimming removed 5 bases from V and 1 base from J, with 11 bases in between. The CDR3 covers 14 residues. Repertoires were generated with immunoSEQ multiplex PCR, while TCRdb's copy carries only in-frame clones and drops some. The table includes around 50,000 clones, about 78% detected once. These data come from a study of vaccination effects on CD4 cells after COVID-19. Isolation of CD4+ T cells took place after around 10 days of culture. The sequence came from a human donor who had a prior SARS-CoV-2 infection. The chain recombines TRBV19 with TRBJ2-5; possible D gene TRBD1, 5 bases. The specimen comprised CD4+ T cells from PBMCs cultured without peptide, sampled before COVID-19 vaccination. The CDR3 sequence: CASSPRQFQETQYF. Here the CDR3 DNA reads TGTGCCAGTAGTCCAAGACAGTTCCAAGAGACCCAGTACTTC.